Presented here are 26 T cell receptor beta chains from one specimen sequenced in a study of vaccination effects on CD4 cells after COVID-19. Produced via immunoSEQ multiplex PCR; TCRdb's table is partial and in-frame only. The data contain tens of thousands of clones, 73% of them singletons. These receptors are not linked to any known antigen. Under the ViraFEST assay, PBMC were stimulated with viral peptide pools so that antigen-specific CD4+ T cells expanded. Sequencing was performed afterwards. Investigators separated out CD4+ T cells once around eleven days of culture had passed. In the vaccine recipients, nucleocapsid antibodies were negative and there was no prior SARS-CoV-2 infection. Sequencing used CD4+ T cells from PBMCs cultured with SARS-CoV-2 spike peptides, obtained before COVID-19 vaccination. The source of these receptors is a human donor who received a COVID-19 vaccine.

This clone was observed a few times. The chain carries TRBV10-3 and TRBJ2-2; possibly TRBD1 for D (6 bases). This CDR3 spans 15 amino acids. The V end was cut by 1 base, the J end by 1 base, with 7 bases between. Per the germline V gene, CDR1 is ENHRY and CDR2 is SYGVKD. The CDR3 reads CAISEFRGNTGELFF. CDR3 sequence (DNA): TGTGCCATCAGTGAGTTCAGGGGGAACACCGGGGAGCTGTTTTTT.

The chain has TRBV27 and TRBJ2-3; no reliable D call. This CDR3 is built from 13 residues. Trimming shortened V by 2 bases and J by 4 bases, and 7 bases separated the two germline ends. Per germline, CDR1 MNHEY and CDR2 SMNVEV (reference sequence). Written as DNA, the CDR3 is TGTGCCAGCAGTTTACTGGGATCAGATACGCAGTATTTT. Residues: CASSLLGSDTQYF.

This chain connects TRBV5-1 to TRBJ2-5; D is unresolved. V lost 5 bases and J lost 4, with 6 bases in between. Germline assignment: CDR1 SGHRS and CDR2 YFSETQ. The length of the CDR3 is 11 residues. CDR3 nucleotide sequence: TGCGCCAGCAGGTCTAGAGAGACCCAGTACTTC. Its translation: CASRSRETQYF.

The chain has TRBV2 and TRBJ2-7; 8 positions agree with TRBD1. CDR1 SNHLY and CDR2 FYNNEI come from the germline V gene. The CDR3 spans 15 residues. V was clipped by 7 bases and J by 5 bases; unmatched bases: 13. CDR3 protein: CASKIRTGNENEQYF. The CDR3 DNA sequence: TGTGCCAGCAAAATTAGGACAGGGAACGAAAACGAGCAGTACTTC.

V usage is TRBV24-1 and J usage is TRBJ2-7; no firm D call. The germline V gene encodes CDR1 KGHDR and CDR2 SFDVKD. The V end was cut by 11 bases, the J end by 7 bases, with 11 bases between. The CDR3 length is 10 residues. The CDR3, as DNA: TGTGCCAAGCAATTGGGAGAGCAGTACTTC. Translating it yields CAKQLGEQYF.

The chain recombines TRBV11-2 with TRBJ1-2; 8 bases align to TRBD1. CDR1 is SGHAT and CDR2 is FQNNGV in the germline V gene. Trimming removed 2 bases from V and 3 bases from J; junction bases left unmatched: 5. The CDR3 is 15 residues long. DNA of the CDR3: TGTGCCAGCAGCTTAAACTCAGGGGGCGACTATGGCTACACCTTC. Translated: CASSLNSGGDYGYTF.

This clone showed up just a few times. The V gene is TRBV2, the J gene TRBJ2-3, with 13 bases lining up with TRBD2. Germline values: CDR1 SNHLY, CDR2 FYNNEI. Unmatched junction bases numbered 5, after V lost 5 bases and J lost 6 bases. The CDR3 is made up of 15 amino acids. CDR3: CASSPGLAGVDTQYF. CDR3 DNA sequence: TGTGCCAGCAGTCCCGGACTAGCGGGAGTTGATACGCAGTATTTT. The whole variable domain, remainder taken from reference TRBV2 and TRBJ2-3, is EPEVTQTPSHQVTQMGQEVILRCVPISNHLYFYWYRQILGQKVEFLVSFYNNEISEKSEIFDDQFSVERPDGSNFTLKIRSTKLEDSAMYFCASSPGLAGVDTQYFGPGTRLTVL.

This chain connects TRBV27 to TRBJ2-7; 7 bases map to TRBD2. V gave up 4 bases and J gave up 2 bases; unmatched junction bases: 11. CDR1 MNHEY and CDR2 SMNVEV come from the germline V gene (reference sequence). The CDR3 sequence is 16 residues long. In DNA form, the CDR3 reads TGTGCCAGCAGTTCGATCTGGGGGAGGGACCCCTACGAGCAGTACTTC. The encoded protein is CASSSIWGRDPYEQYF.

The CDR3 is CASSLEVEGETQYF. In DNA form, the CDR3 reads TGTGCCAGCAGCTTGGAGGTAGAAGGGGAGACCCAGTACTTC. The rearrangement links TRBV5-5 to TRBJ2-5; D call uncertain. V lost 0 bases to trimming and J lost 5 bases, with 11 bases between them. Germline V lookup: CDR1 SGHKS, CDR2 YYEKEE (reference sequence). The CDR3 covers 14 residues.

This clone was detected only a few times. V usage is TRBV3-1 (or the pseudogene TRBV3-2) and J usage is TRBJ2-1; 10 nucleotides agree with TRBD2. This CDR3 comprises 13 residues. The V segment lost 4 bases and the J segment 9 bases; nucleotides outside the gene matches: 3. Germline CDR1 and CDR2: LGHDT and YNNKEL (reference sequence). DNA for the CDR3: TGTGCCAGCAGCCCGGGACTAGCGATTGAGCAGTTCTTC. Translated, it gives CASSPGLAIEQFF.

On this clone itself: Germline is not matched at one junction end, which may reflect a read error. The chain uses TRBV14 and TRBJ2-1; perhaps TRBD1 as D (6 bases). The CDR3 covers 14 residues. Per germline, CDR1 SGHDN and CDR2 FVKESK. CDR3 sequence: CASSQGQGYTEQFF. The CDR3 region has the DNA TGTGCCAGCAGCCAAGGTCAGGGGTACACTGAGCAGTTCTTC.

CDR3: CASSEMGTGAAGEQYF. CDR3 bases: TGTGCCAGCAGTGAAATGGGGACAGGGGCCGCGGGAGAGCAGTACTTC. The V and J genes are TRBV25-1 and TRBJ2-7; 10 bases map to TRBD1. V lost 2 bases, J lost 7 bases, and 11 bases stayed unmatched. Germline CDR1 and CDR2: MGHDK and SYGVNS. The CDR3 length is 16 residues.

This chain uses TRBV7-8 with TRBJ2-2, with D possibly being TRBD1 (5 bases). The CDR3 loop spans 15 amino acids. From germline, CDR1 is SGHVS and CDR2 FQNEAQ. V lost 1 base and J 0 bases, leaving 6 bases between the germline ends. In nucleotides, the CDR3 is TGTGCCAGCAGCTTAGGACAGTCGAACACCGGGGAGCTGTTTTTT. Protein sequence: CASSLGQSNTGELFF.

V usage is TRBV5-5 and J usage is TRBJ1-1; D possibly corresponds to TRBD1 (5 bases). The CDR3 runs to 13 residues. Deletions cut 3 bases from V and 14 bases from J, with 20 bases between. Per germline, CDR1 SGHKS and CDR2 YYEKEE (reference sequence). The CDR3 loop is CASSSRDGLSRFF. The CDR3 DNA reads as TGTGCCAGCAGCTCCAGGGACGGCCTTTCACGATTCTTT.

This clone was picked up a small number of times. The rearrangement joins TRBV5-4 to TRBJ2-7, with unresolved D. There are 15 residues in the CDR3. Trimming took 0 bases from V and 0 from J, leaving 10 bases between them. Germline CDR1 is SGHNT and CDR2 is YYREEE (reference sequence). The CDR3 DNA sequence: TGTGCCAGCAGCTTGGATCCTAACCTCTCCTACGAGCAGTACTTC. This gives the protein CASSLDPNLSYEQYF.

This clone came up a few times. J is TRBJ1-3 and V is TRBV7-9; perhaps TRBD1 as D (5 bases). This CDR3 is 14 amino acids long. Between the trimmed V and J ends, which lost 5 bases and 2 bases, there was a span of 10 bases. From germline, CDR1 is SEHNR and CDR2 FQNEAQ (reference sequence). In DNA form, the CDR3 reads TGTGCCAGCAGCCCGGGACCGGCTGGAAACACCATATATTTT. It specifies CASSPGPAGNTIYF. Complete variable domain (other parts from reference TRBV7-9 and TRBJ1-3): DTGVSQNPRHKITKRGQNVTFRCDPISEHNRLYWYRQTLGQGPEFLTYFQNEAQLEKSRLLSDRFSAERPKGSFSTLEIQRTEQGDSAMYLCASSPGPAGNTIYFGEGSWLTVV.

The rearrangement links TRBV3-1 (or the pseudogene TRBV3-2) to TRBJ2-2; D remains ambiguous. The CDR3 spans 14 residues. V was clipped by 3 bases and J by 4 bases, with 9 bases between them. Per the germline V gene, CDR1 is LGHDT and CDR2 is YNNKEL (reference sequence). CDR3 DNA sequence: TGTGCCAGCAGCCAGGGTGTCTCCACCGGGGAGCTGTTTTTT. Residues: CASSQGVSTGELFF.

The rearrangement joins TRBV6-5 to TRBJ2-2; D is unresolved. V shed 6 bases and J shed 7 bases, with 12 bases lying between them. The CDR3 has 13 residues. CDR1 MNHEY and CDR2 SVGAGI come from the germline V gene. This CDR3 is CASRILYRGELFF. The CDR3 coding sequence is TGTGCCAGCAGGATACTATACCGCGGGGAGCTGTTTTTT.

The chain joins TRBV10-2 to TRBJ2-7, with 15 bases that match TRBD2. CDR3 length equals 18 residues. Per the germline V gene, CDR1 is WSHSY and CDR2 is SAAADI. J lost 4 bases, V lost 3 bases, and 10 bases had no gene match. The DNA for the CDR3 is TGCGCCAGCAGTGAACTCTGGACTAGCGGGAGGGCCAATTACGAGCAGTACTTC. This sequence encodes CASSELWTSGRANYEQYF.

The rearrangement uses TRBV5-8 and TRBJ1-1; possibly TRBD1 for D (5 bases). The length of the CDR3 is 16 residues. The germline gives CDR1 SGHTS, CDR2 YDEGEE. Trimming removed 4 bases from V and 1 base from J, with 17 bases in between. The DNA for the CDR3 is TGTGCCAGCAGCATTGGTTCGGGACGGGGGAACACTGAAGCTTTCTTT. It encodes CASSIGSGRGNTEAFF.

The CDR3 DNA is TGTGCCAGCAGCTTAGGGGGGAGGAGGGTTCACGACTATGAGCAGTTCTTC. Translating gives CASSLGGRRVHDYEQFF. This chain joins TRBV11-2 and TRBJ2-1; tentatively, D is TRBD2 (6 bases). Germline V gene data show CDR1 as SGHAT and CDR2 as FQNNGV. Trimming took 1 base from V and 8 from J, leaving 21 bases between them. CDR3 length: 17 amino acids.

This chain links TRBV4-1 with TRBJ1-1; maybe TRBD1 (6 bases). V was cut by 5 bases and J by 7 bases, with 17 bases left in between. This CDR3 has 14 residues. Germline values: CDR1 MGHRA, CDR2 YSYEKL. DNA of the CDR3: TGCGCCAGCAGCTCAGGGGTTGTATTTTTTGAAGCTTTCTTT. It is translated as CASSSGVVFFEAFF.

In nucleotides, the CDR3 is TGTGCCAGCTCAGCAATAGCGGGGAGACGCTACAATGAGCAGTTCTTC. Its translation: CASSAIAGRRYNEQFF. This chain links TRBV18 with TRBJ2-1; the match to TRBD2 covers 8 bases. CDR3 length: 16 residues. Germline V gene lookup returns CDR1 KGHSH and CDR2 LQKENI. With 5 bases clipped from V and 3 bases from J, the junction kept 9 bases outside the gene matches.

The chain is built from TRBV7-2 and TRBJ1-3, with D hard to call. The CDR3 is 15 residues long. Germline V gene data show CDR1 as SGHTA and CDR2 as FQGNSA. V lost 5 bases, J lost 1 base, and 12 bases lay in between. The CDR3 spells CASSPGRGSGNTIYF. Here the CDR3 DNA reads TGTGCCAGCAGCCCAGGTCGGGGTTCTGGAAACACCATATATTTT. The full variable domain, rest sourced from reference TRBV7-2 and TRBJ1-3, is GAGVSQSPSNKVTEKGKDVELRCDPISGHTALYWYRQSLGQGLEFLIYFQGNSAPDKSGLPSDRFSAERTGGSVSTLTIQRTQQEDSAVYLCASSPGRGSGNTIYFGEGSWLTVV.

By proportion, this clone is medium-sized (0.01 to 0.1%). J is TRBJ2-5 and V is TRBV10-2, with 11 bases lining up with TRBD1. This CDR3 contains 15 residues. Germline CDR1 WSHSY, CDR2 SAAADI. Trimming at V came to 3 bases and at J to 4 bases, leaving 4 bases not matched to a gene. This CDR3 reads CASSESGTGGETQYF. The CDR3 DNA follows: TGCGCCAGCAGTGAATCCGGGACAGGGGGAGAGACCCAGTACTTC.

This sequence joins TRBV21-1 and TRBJ1-6. TRBV21-1 represents a pseudogene. The CDR3 runs 16 residues. Written as DNA, the CDR3 is TGTGCCAGCAGCAAATCTTGCGGGTCCTATAATTCACCCCTCCACTTT. Its translation: CASSKSCGSYNSPLHF.